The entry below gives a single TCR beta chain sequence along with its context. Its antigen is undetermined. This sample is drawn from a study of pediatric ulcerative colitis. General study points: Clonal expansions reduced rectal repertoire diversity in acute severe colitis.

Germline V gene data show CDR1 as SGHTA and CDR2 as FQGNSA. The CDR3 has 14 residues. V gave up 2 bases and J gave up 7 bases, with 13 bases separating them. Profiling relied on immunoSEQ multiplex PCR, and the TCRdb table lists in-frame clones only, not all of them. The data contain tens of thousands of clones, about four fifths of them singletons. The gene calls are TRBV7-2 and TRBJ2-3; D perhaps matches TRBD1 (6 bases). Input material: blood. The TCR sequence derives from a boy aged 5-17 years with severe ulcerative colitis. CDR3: CASSLSVGANTQYF. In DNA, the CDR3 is TGTGCCAGCAGCTTATCCGTGGGGGCAAATACGCAGTATTTT.